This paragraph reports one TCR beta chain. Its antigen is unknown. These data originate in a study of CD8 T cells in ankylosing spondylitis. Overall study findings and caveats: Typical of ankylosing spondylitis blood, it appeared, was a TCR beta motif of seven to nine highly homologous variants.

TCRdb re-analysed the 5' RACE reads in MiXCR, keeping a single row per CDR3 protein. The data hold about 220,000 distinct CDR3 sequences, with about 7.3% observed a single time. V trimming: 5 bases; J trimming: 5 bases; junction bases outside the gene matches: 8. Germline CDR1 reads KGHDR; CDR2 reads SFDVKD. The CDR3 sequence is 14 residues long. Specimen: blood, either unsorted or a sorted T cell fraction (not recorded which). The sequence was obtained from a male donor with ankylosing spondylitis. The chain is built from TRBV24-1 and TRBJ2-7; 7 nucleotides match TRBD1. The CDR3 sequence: CATSATGQGDEQYF. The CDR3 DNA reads TGTGCCACCAGTGCAACAGGGCAGGGGGACGAGCAGTACTTC.